The 4 T cell receptor beta chains below were found in one sample sequenced in a study of blood T cell repertoires in COVID-19. The assay was immunoSEQ multiplex PCR, and TCRdb's table has in-frame clones only and misses some. The profile shows 200,000 to 250,000 clones, 70% to 90% of them singletons. Sequencing was done on a sample of PBMCs or T cells enriched from blood (not recorded which). These receptors were taken from a middle-aged man who had recovered from COVID-19.

The J gene is TRBJ1-5, the V gene TRBV19; tentative D call: TRBD1 (5 bases). Trimming removed 9 bases at V and 5 bases at J, with 14 bases between. Germline V gene sequence: CDR1 LNHDA, CDR2 SQIVND (reference sequence). This CDR3 is 13 amino acids long. CDR3 nucleotides: TGTGCCAGCGCGGCAGCGGGGGATCAGCCCCAGCATTTT. Its protein is CASAAAGDQPQHF.

The chain employs TRBV7-9 and TRBJ1-4, with D unclear. CDR1 SEHNR and CDR2 FQNEAQ come from the germline V gene (reference sequence). V was shortened by 4 bases and J by 4 bases, with 13 bases between the two germline ends. The CDR3 length is 15 residues. CDR3 bases: TGTGCCAGCAGCTCTTCGGGGAATTATAATGAAAAACTGTTTTTT. This sequence encodes CASSSSGNYNEKLFF.

This clone was seen more than once but under ten times. The CDR3 bases are TGTGCCATCAGTGAGTCAGGTGGGACAGGGGGTTTTGGCACTGAAGCTTTCTTT. This encodes CAISESGGTGGFGTEAFF. V gene TRBV10-3 combines with J gene TRBJ1-1; 11 nucleotides agree with TRBD1. V was clipped by 0 bases and J by 4 bases; unmatched bases: 10. Germline V gene data show CDR1 as ENHRY and CDR2 as SYGVKD. This CDR3 region has 18 residues.

This rearrangement joins TRBV18 to TRBJ2-7, with 8 positions matching TRBD1. V was pared by 3 bases and J by 6 bases, with 1 base of the junction left unmatched. The CDR3 covers 12 residues. CDR1 KGHSH and CDR2 LQKENI come from the germline V gene. CDR3 amino acids: CASSPGQGEQYF. The CDR3 DNA sequence: TGTGCCAGCTCACCCGGACAGGGCGAGCAGTACTTC.